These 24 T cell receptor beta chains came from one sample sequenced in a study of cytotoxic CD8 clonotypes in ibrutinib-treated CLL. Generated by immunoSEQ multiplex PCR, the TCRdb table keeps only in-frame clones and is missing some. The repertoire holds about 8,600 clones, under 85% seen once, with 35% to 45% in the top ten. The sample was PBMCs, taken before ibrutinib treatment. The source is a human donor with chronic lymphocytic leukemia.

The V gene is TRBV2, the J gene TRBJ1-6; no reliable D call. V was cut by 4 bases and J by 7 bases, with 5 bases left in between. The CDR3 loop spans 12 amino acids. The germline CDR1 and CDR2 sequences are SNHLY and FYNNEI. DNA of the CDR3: TGTGCCAGCAGTGTGCCAAATTCACCCCTCCACTTT. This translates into CASSVPNSPLHF.

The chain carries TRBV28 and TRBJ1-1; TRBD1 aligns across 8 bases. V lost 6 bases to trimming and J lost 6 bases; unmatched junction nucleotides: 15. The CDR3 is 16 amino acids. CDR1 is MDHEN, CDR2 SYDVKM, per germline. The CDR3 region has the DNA TGTGCCAGCAGAAAACAGGGGGTCGGGGTATTGGCTGAAGCTTTCTTT. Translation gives CASRKQGVGVLAEAFF.

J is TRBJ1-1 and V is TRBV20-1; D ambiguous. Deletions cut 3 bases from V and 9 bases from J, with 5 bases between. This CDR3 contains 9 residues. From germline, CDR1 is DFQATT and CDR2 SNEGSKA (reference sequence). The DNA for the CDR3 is TGCAGTGCTAGGGAGAAAGCTTTCTTT. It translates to CSAREKAFF.

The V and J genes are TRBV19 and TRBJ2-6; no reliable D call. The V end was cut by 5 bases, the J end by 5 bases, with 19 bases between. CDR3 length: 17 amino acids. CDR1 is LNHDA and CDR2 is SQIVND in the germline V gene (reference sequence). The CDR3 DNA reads TGTGCCAGTAGTTTACATGTGACACAAAGTCGGGCCAACGTCCTGACTTTC. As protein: CASSLHVTQSRANVLTF.

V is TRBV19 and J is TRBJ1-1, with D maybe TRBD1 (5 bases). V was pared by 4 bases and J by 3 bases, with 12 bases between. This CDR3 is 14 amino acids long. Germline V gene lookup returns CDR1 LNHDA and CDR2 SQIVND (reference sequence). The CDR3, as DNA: TGTGCCAGTAGTACCTCGGGACGGTACACTGAAGCTTTCTTT. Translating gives CASSTSGRYTEAFF.

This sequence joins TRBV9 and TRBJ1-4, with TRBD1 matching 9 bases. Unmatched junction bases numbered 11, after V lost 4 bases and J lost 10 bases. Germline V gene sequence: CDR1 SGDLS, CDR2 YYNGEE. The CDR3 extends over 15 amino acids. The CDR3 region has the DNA TGTGCCAGCAGCTCCCGACAGGGGGGGGAAGGAAAACTGTTTTTT. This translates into CASSSRQGGEGKLFF.

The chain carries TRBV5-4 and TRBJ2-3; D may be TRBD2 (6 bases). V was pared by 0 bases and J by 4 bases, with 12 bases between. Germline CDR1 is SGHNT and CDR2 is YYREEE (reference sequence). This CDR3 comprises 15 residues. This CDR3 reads CASSLAGEIADTQYF. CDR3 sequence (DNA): TGTGCCAGCAGCTTGGCGGGGGAAATTGCAGATACGCAGTATTTT.

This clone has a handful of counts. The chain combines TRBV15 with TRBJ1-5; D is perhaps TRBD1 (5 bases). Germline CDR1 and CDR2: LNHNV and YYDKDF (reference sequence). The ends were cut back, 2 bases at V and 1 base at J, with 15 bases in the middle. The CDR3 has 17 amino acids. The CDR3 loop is CATSRLPGTRSNQPQHF. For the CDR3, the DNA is TGTGCCACCAGCAGACTGCCCGGGACTCGGAGCAATCAGCCCCAGCATTTT.

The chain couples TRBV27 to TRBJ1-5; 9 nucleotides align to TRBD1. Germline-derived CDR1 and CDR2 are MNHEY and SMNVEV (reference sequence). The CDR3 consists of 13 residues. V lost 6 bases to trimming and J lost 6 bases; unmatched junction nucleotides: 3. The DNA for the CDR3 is TGTGCCAGCAGGGACAGGGGAGGTCAGCCCCAGCATTTT. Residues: CASRDRGGQPQHF.

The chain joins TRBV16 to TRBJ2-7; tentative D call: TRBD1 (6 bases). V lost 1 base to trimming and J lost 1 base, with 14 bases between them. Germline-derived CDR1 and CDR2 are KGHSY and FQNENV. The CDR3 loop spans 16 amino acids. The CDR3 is CASSQLGAAASYEQYF. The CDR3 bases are TGTGCCAGCAGCCAATTGGGGGCAGCGGCATCCTACGAGCAGTACTTC.

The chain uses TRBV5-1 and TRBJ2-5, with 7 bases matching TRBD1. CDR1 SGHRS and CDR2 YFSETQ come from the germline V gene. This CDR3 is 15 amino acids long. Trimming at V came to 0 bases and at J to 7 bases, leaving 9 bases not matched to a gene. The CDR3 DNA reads TGCGCCAGCAGCTTGGACGACAGGGAGCCGGGGACCCAGTACTTC. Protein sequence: CASSLDDREPGTQYF.

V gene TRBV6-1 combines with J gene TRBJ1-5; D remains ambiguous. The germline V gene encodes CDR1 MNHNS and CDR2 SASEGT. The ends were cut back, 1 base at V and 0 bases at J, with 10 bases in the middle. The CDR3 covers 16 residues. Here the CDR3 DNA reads TGTGCCAGCAGTGAAGTAGCAAAGTATAGCAATCAGCCCCAGCATTTT. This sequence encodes CASSEVAKYSNQPQHF.

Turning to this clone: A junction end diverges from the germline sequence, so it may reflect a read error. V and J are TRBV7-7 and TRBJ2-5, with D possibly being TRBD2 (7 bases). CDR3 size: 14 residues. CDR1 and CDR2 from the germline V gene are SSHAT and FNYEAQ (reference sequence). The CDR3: CASSLIGGGETQYF. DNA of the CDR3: TGTGCTAGCAGCTTGATAGGGGGGGGCGAGACCCAGTACTTC.

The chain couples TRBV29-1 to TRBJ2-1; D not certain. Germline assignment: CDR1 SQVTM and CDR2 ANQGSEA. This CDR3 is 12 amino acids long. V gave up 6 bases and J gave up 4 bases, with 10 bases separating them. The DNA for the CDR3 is TGCAGCGTCCAAGGGTTTTACAATGAGCAGTTCTTC. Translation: CSVQGFYNEQFF.

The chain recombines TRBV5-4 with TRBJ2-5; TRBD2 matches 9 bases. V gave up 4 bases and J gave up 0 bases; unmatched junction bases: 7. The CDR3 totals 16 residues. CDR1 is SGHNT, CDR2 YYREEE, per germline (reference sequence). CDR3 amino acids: CASSRDGLAYQETQYF. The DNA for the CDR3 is TGTGCCAGCAGCCGTGATGGACTAGCGTACCAAGAGACCCAGTACTTC.

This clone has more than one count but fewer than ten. The CDR3 region is CASSFTYGYTF. Here the CDR3 DNA reads TGTGCCAGCAGTTTTACCTATGGCTACACCTTC. This rearrangement joins TRBV28 to TRBJ1-2; D call uncertain. The germline V and J ends were trimmed by 3 bases and 4 bases, with 3 bases remaining between them. The germline gives CDR1 MDHEN, CDR2 SYDVKM. CDR3 length: 11 amino acids.

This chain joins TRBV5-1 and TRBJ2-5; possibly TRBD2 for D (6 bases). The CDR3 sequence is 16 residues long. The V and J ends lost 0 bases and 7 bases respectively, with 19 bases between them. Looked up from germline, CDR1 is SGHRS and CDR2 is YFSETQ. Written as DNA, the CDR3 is TGCGCCAGCAGCTTGGCCGCAGCGGGTCCCAAAGGGACCCAGTACTTC. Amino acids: CASSLAAAGPKGTQYF.

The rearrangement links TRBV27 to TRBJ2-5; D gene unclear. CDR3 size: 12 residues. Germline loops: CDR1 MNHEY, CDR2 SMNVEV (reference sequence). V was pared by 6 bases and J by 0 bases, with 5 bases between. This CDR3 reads CASRGYQETQYF. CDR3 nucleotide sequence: TGTGCCAGCAGGGGGTACCAAGAGACCCAGTACTTC.

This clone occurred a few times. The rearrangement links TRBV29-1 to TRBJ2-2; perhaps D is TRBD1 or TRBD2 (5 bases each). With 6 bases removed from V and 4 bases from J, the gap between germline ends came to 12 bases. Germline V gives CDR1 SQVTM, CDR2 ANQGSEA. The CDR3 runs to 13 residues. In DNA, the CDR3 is TGCAGCGTCGGGACGGATGGCACCGGGGAGCTGTTTTTT. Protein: CSVGTDGTGELFF.

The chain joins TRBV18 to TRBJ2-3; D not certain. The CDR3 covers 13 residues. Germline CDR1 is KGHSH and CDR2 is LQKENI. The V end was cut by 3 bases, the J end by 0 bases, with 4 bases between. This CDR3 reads CASSPASTDTQYF. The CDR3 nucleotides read TGTGCCAGCTCACCGGCTAGCACAGATACGCAGTATTTT.

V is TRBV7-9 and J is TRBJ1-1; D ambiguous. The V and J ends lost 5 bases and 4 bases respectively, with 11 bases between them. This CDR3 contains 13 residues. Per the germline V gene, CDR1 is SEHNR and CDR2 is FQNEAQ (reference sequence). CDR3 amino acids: CASSRRVGTEAFF. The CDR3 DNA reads TGTGCCAGCAGCCGCCGGGTTGGCACTGAAGCTTTCTTT.

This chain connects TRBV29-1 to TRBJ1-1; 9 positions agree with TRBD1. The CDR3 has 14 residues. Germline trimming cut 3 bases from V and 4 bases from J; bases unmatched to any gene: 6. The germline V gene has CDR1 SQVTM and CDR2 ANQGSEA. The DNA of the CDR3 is TGCAGCGTTGAGGACAGGGGCTTGGGCACTGAAGCTTTCTTT. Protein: CSVEDRGLGTEAFF. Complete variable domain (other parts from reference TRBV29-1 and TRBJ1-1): SAVISQKPSRDICQRGTSLTIQCQVDSQVTMMFWYRQQPGQSLTLIATANQGSEATYESGFVIDKFPISRPNLTFSTLTVSNMSPEDSSIYLCSVEDRGLGTEAFFGQGTRLTVV.

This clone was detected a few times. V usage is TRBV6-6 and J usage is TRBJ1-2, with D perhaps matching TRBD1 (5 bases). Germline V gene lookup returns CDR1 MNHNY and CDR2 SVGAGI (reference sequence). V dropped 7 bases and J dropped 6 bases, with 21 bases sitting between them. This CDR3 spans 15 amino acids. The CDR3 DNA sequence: TGTGCCAGCACCACTGGGGGAGGGAGAATGCATGGCTACACCTTC. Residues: CASTTGGGRMHGYTF.

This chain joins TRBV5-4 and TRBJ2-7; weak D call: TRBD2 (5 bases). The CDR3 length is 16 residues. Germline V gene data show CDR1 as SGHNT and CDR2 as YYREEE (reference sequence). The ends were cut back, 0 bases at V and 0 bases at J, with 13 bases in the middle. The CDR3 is CASSLGGSANSYEQYF. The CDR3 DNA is TGTGCCAGCAGCTTGGGGGGTAGCGCAAACTCCTACGAGCAGTACTTC.